The 23 T cell receptor beta chains reported below all come from one sample, sequenced in a study of T cell responses to AZD1222 COVID-19 vaccine. The assay was immunoSEQ multiplex PCR, and TCRdb's table has in-frame clones only and misses some. The sample carries about 89,000 clones, roughly 86% recorded once. Sequences were derived from peripheral blood, sampled 28 days after the second AZD1222 dose. Every receptor here comes from an adult who received the AZD1222 COVID-19 vaccine.

V gene TRBV28 combines with J gene TRBJ1-1; 9 bases align to TRBD1. Germline CDR1 and CDR2: MDHEN and SYDVKM. There are 14 residues in the CDR3. The trim removed 5 bases at V and 5 bases at J, leaving 6 bases unmatched. CDR3 nucleotides: TGTGCCAGCAGTACCGGGACAGGGTGGACTGAAGCTTTCTTT. It encodes CASSTGTGWTEAFF.

The chain employs TRBV5-6 and TRBJ1-1; TRBD1 matches at 11 bases. The CDR3 has 16 residues. Per the germline V gene, CDR1 is SGHDT and CDR2 is YYEEEE. V was clipped by 4 bases and J by 3 bases; unmatched bases: 8. CDR3 amino acids: CASSRTGGSLHTEAFF. The DNA for the CDR3 is TGTGCCAGCAGCCGGACAGGGGGCTCCCTCCACACTGAAGCTTTCTTT.

The chain employs TRBV29-1 and TRBJ2-2; 7 nucleotides match TRBD2. CDR3 length equals 15 residues. CDR1 and CDR2 from the germline V gene are SQVTM and ANQGSEA. J gave up 9 bases and V 5 bases, and 15 bases lay outside the gene matches. Written as DNA, the CDR3 is TGCAGCGTTTCTCTGGGATCTAGCGGAGCCCGGGAGCTGTTTTTT. This codes for CSVSLGSSGARELFF.

The count of this clone is one. V and J are TRBV28 and TRBJ2-6, with D perhaps matching TRBD1 or TRBD2 (6 bases each). Germline CDR1 is MDHEN and CDR2 is SYDVKM. V shed 4 bases and J shed 1 base, with 11 bases lying between them. This CDR3 region has 16 residues. The CDR3 DNA sequence: TGTGCCAGCAGTTCCCCGGGGGCGTCTGGGGCCAACGTCCTGACTTTC. Its translation: CASSSPGASGANVLTF.

This clone has a handful of counts. The rearrangement uses TRBV7-8 and TRBJ2-2; possibly TRBD1 for D (6 bases). This CDR3 contains 16 residues. V gave up 5 bases and J gave up 0 bases, with 13 bases separating them. Germline V gene lookup returns CDR1 SGHVS and CDR2 FQNEAQ. The CDR3 DNA is TGTGCCAGCAGCAATAGACAGGTCACGAACACCGGGGAGCTGTTTTTT. As protein: CASSNRQVTNTGELFF.

The CDR3 sequence: CASRRGAQETQYF. The CDR3 DNA reads TGTGCCAGCAGGCGCGGGGCTCAAGAGACCCAGTACTTC. The chain combines TRBV7-9 with TRBJ2-5; maybe TRBD2 (6 bases). V lost 6 bases and J 2 bases, leaving 10 bases between the germline ends. The CDR3 contains 13 residues. Germline V CDR1 and CDR2: SEHNR, FQNEAQ (reference sequence).

This rearrangement joins TRBV10-1 to TRBJ2-2; D might be TRBD1 or TRBD2, each matching 5 bases. Between the trimmed V and J ends, which lost 5 bases and 1 base, there was a span of 8 bases. The germline CDR1 and CDR2 sequences are WNHNN and SYGVQD (reference sequence). This CDR3 region has 14 residues. The DNA of the CDR3 is TGCGCCAGCAGTTCTGGGGGGAACACCGGGGAGCTGTTTTTT. It specifies CASSSGGNTGELFF.

The J gene is TRBJ2-2, the V gene TRBV11-2; TRBD2 is a possible D gene (7 bases). The CDR3 sequence is 18 residues long. Germline V gene lookup returns CDR1 SGHAT and CDR2 FQNNGV. The V end lost 4 bases, the J end lost 1 base, and 19 bases lay between the germline ends. In DNA form, the CDR3 reads TGTGCCAGCAGCTACCGTGTGGGGGGGGGCCGGAACACCGGGGAGCTGTTTTTT. Protein sequence: CASSYRVGGGRNTGELFF.

The rearrangement links TRBV7-9 to TRBJ2-7, with 7 bases fitting TRBD2. The CDR3 is 13 amino acids. CDR1 SEHNR and CDR2 FQNEAQ come from the germline V gene (reference sequence). With V trimmed by 5 bases and J by 6 bases, 7 bases remained unmatched. CDR3 sequence (DNA): TGTGCCAGCAGCCGCCCTGTAGCGGGCGAGCAGTACTTC. Protein sequence: CASSRPVAGEQYF.

This clone was detected only a few times. One end of the junction does not line up with germline, which may come from a read error. The rearrangement joins TRBV18 to TRBJ2-7; TRBD1 aligns across 8 bases. The CDR3 length is 17 residues. CDR1 is KGHSH and CDR2 is LQKENI in the germline V gene. The DNA of the CDR3 is TGTGCCAGCTCACCACTCGAATATGGACAGGGCGCTAGTCCTAGCTTCTTC. Amino acids: CASSPLEYGQGASPSFF.

The CDR3: CASSLSVPTTDTQYF. The CDR3 DNA is TGTGCCAGCAGCCTCAGTGTGCCTACCACAGATACGCAGTATTTT. This chain uses TRBV7-3 with TRBJ2-3, with D uncertain. Germline values: CDR1 SGHTA, CDR2 FQGTGA. The CDR3 covers 15 residues. With 5 bases removed from V and 2 bases from J, the gap between germline ends came to 14 bases. Supplemented by reference TRBV7-3 and TRBJ2-3, the full variable domain reads GAGVSQTPSNKVTEKGKYVELRCDPISGHTALYWYRQSLGQGPEFLIYFQGTGAADDSGLPNDRFFAVRPEGSVSTLKIQRTERGDSAVYLCASSLSVPTTDTQYFGPGTRLTVL.

This clone was recorded only once. The chain has TRBV7-9 and TRBJ2-7, with a weak D call TRBD1 (5 bases). Per germline, CDR1 SEHNR and CDR2 FQNEAQ (reference sequence). Deletions cut 1 base from V and 7 bases from J, with 14 bases between. This CDR3 spans 14 amino acids. The CDR3 DNA is TGTGCCAGCAGCTTAGTTGGGGCTGGGTTAGAGCAGTACTTC. Translating gives CASSLVGAGLEQYF.

The genes are TRBV3-1 (or the pseudogene TRBV3-2) and TRBJ2-3; D may match TRBD1 or TRBD2 (6 bases each). Germline-derived CDR1 and CDR2 are LGHDT and YNNKEL (reference sequence). V was trimmed by 5 bases and J by 0 bases, leaving 12 bases between them. This CDR3 is 15 amino acids long. CDR3 loop: CASSARGPSTDTQYF. CDR3 bases: TGTGCCAGCAGCGCACGGGGGCCTAGCACAGATACGCAGTATTTT.

This chain links TRBV29-1 with TRBJ1-4; 7 bases match TRBD1. V lost 6 bases to trimming and J lost 5 bases; unmatched junction nucleotides: 6. This CDR3 has 13 amino acids. Germline V gives CDR1 SQVTM, CDR2 ANQGSEA. The CDR3 protein is CSVRQGGNEKLFF. CDR3 DNA: TGCAGCGTCCGACAGGGAGGGAATGAAAAACTGTTTTTT.

The CDR3 coding sequence is TGTGCCAGCAGCCGGCACAGTTCCTCCTATAATTCACCCCTCCACTTT. It codes for CASSRHSSSYNSPLHF. The rearrangement joins TRBV14 to TRBJ1-6, with D unclear. Germline-derived CDR1 and CDR2 are SGHDN and FVKESK. V was shortened by 4 bases and J by 0 bases, with 10 bases between the two germline ends. The CDR3 is 16 amino acids.

The genes are TRBV6-5 and TRBJ1-1, with D unresolved. CDR1 and CDR2 (germline): MNHEY, SVGAGI. The CDR3 is made up of 13 amino acids. The V end was cut by 4 bases, the J end by 6 bases, with 12 bases between. CDR3 sequence (DNA): TGTGCCAGCAGTTGGGTGGACTCCGCTGAAGCTTTCTTT. Translating it yields CASSWVDSAEAFF.

V usage is TRBV5-5 and J usage is TRBJ1-4; TRBD1 matches 7 bases. The CDR3 has 16 amino acids. Trimming at V came to 5 bases and at J to 8 bases, leaving 15 bases not matched to a gene. Looked up from germline, CDR1 is SGHKS and CDR2 is YYEKEE (reference sequence). CDR3: CASSSSIQGNGEKLFF. CDR3 nucleotides: TGTGCCAGCAGTAGTTCTATACAGGGGAATGGCGAAAAACTGTTTTTT.

This chain links TRBV28 with TRBJ1-1; D is undetermined. This CDR3 is built from 15 residues. The V end was cut by 5 bases, the J end by 4 bases, with 17 bases between. Germline assignment: CDR1 MDHEN and CDR2 SYDVKM. The CDR3 is CASSQPGAMGTEAFF. CDR3 in DNA: TGTGCCAGCAGTCAGCCGGGAGCTATGGGCACTGAAGCTTTCTTT.

The rearrangement joins TRBV19 to TRBJ2-7; D is possibly TRBD2 (6 bases). CDR1 and CDR2 (germline): LNHDA, SQIVND (reference sequence). The CDR3 consists of 16 residues. The V gene lost 5 bases and the J gene lost 0 bases, with 17 bases spanning the gap. CDR3 protein: CASSPPPGGSSYEQYF. CDR3 nucleotide sequence: TGTGCCAGTAGTCCACCCCCTGGGGGGAGCTCCTACGAGCAGTACTTC.

In this sample, this clone turned up once. The rearrangement links TRBV5-5 to TRBJ2-7; D remains unclear. Trimming took off 4 bases at V and 2 bases at J, with 16 bases between the two ends. The CDR3 spans 15 residues. Germline CDR1 is SGHKS and CDR2 is YYEKEE (reference sequence). In nucleotides, the CDR3 is TGTGCCAGCAGCCAGTCTTCGGGCCAAGCCTACGAGCAGTACTTC. Amino acids: CASSQSSGQAYEQYF.

The chain uses TRBV11-3 and TRBJ1-1, with D maybe TRBD1 (5 bases). This CDR3 has 13 amino acids. The V gene's germline CDR1 is SGHNT and CDR2 YENEEA. Trimming removed 5 bases from V and 5 bases from J, with 12 bases in between. This CDR3 is CASSRDGGTEAFF. CDR3 in DNA: TGTGCCAGCAGCCGGGACGGGGGGACTGAAGCTTTCTTT. Full variable domain (missing parts from reference TRBV11-3 and TRBJ1-1): EAGVVQSPRYKIIEKKQPVAFWCNPISGHNTLYWYLQNLGQGPELLIRYENEEAVDDSQLPKDRFSAERLKGVDSTLKIQPAELGDSAVYLCASSRDGGTEAFFGQGTRLTVV.

The rearrangement links TRBV6-4 to TRBJ2-1, with 7 bases aligning to TRBD2. CDR1 is MRHNA and CDR2 is SNTAGT in the germline V gene. There are 16 residues in the CDR3. Trimming removed 5 bases from V and 5 bases from J; junction bases left unmatched: 12. CDR3 region: CASSKNPISGDNEQFF. As DNA, the CDR3 is TGTGCCAGCAGTAAAAATCCCATCAGCGGGGACAATGAGCAGTTCTTC.

The chain employs TRBV12-2 and TRBJ1-6; TRBD1 is the table's D call and was not checked against the DNA. TRBV12-2 is given as a pseudogene. CDR3 size: 17 residues. The CDR3 DNA reads as TGTGCAAGTCGCTTAGGGGATCCGACAGGAGTTAATTCACCCCTCCACTTT. Its translation: CASRLGDPTGVNSPLHF.